This section outlines one T cell receptor (beta chain) sequence together with its context. The antigen remains undetermined. The data originate from a study of T cells in localized non-small cell lung cancer. The length of the CDR3 is 14 residues. Germline V gene lookup returns CDR1 KGHSH and CDR2 LQKENI. The ends lost 3 bases at V and 3 bases at J; junction bases unmatched: 2. Using immunoSEQ multiplex PCR, the repertoire was profiled, and TCRdb retains in-frame clones only, with some absent. The data show some 2,000 clones, with 25% seen just once and roughly 6% held by the top ten. Study-level results: Greater T cell density in blood accompanied longer overall survival. Adjacent lung held a median roughly 56 of the top 100 tumor clones. Adjacent uninvolved lung had the highest clonality, suggesting focused antigen responses.

This clonotype originated in a woman aged 40-70 years with stage III lung adenocarcinoma. The V call is TRBV18, the J call TRBJ1-1; 9 positions match TRBD1. The sample was lung tumor tissue, taken before any cancer treatment. The CDR3: CASSPRTGDTEAFF. The CDR3 bases are TGTGCCAGCTCACCCCGGACAGGGGACACTGAAGCTTTCTTT. Supplemented by reference TRBV18 and TRBJ1-1, the full variable domain reads NAGVMQNPRHLVRRRGQEARLRCSPMKGHSHVYWYRQLPEEGLKFMVYLQKENIIDESGMPKERFSAEFPKEGPSILRIQQVVRGDSAAYFCASSPRTGDTEAFFGQGTRLTVV.